The 5 T cell receptor beta chains below were found in one sample sequenced in a study of molecular identifiers for immune sequencing clone quantification. A single record per CDR3 protein comes from TCRdb applying MiXCR to the PCR reads. The sample lists about 97,000 distinct CDR3 sequences, approximately 24% seen once, with 0.85% to 0.95% in the top ten. The sequenced sample was naive CD8+ T cells from blood, with Jurkat cell RNA spiked in. The subset: FACS-sorted CD8+CD4-CCR7+CD45RA+ naive T cells. These receptors were taken from a human donor in good health. Some libraries in this study had Jurkat cell RNA spiked in.

The CDR3 sequence: CSARDFQLKGYSNQPQHF. CDR3 coding DNA: TGCAGTGCTAGAGATTTTCAGCTAAAAGGATATAGCAATCAGCCCCAGCATTTT. This chain uses TRBV20-1 with TRBJ1-5, with unresolved D. Trimming shortened V by 0 bases and J by 0 bases, and 18 bases separated the two germline ends. Germline V gives CDR1 DFQATT, CDR2 SNEGSKA (reference sequence). The CDR3 has 18 residues.

This clonotype has a count of ten or more. The CDR3 nucleotides are TGCAGCGTTGAAGCCATGACAGGGGTGACTGGAAACACCATATATTTT. Encoded protein: CSVEAMTGVTGNTIYF. The J gene is TRBJ1-3, the V gene TRBV29-1; 8 bases align to TRBD1. The germline V gene encodes CDR1 SQVTM and CDR2 ANQGSEA. CDR3 length: 16 residues. V shed 1 base and J 2 bases; nucleotides not matched to a gene: 7.

In the case of this clonotype: A much more abundant neighbour one base away suggests this may be a read error. The CDR3 spells CASSPVLSCEQYF. CDR3 DNA: TGTGCCAGCAGCCCGGTGTTATCCTGCGAGCAGTACTTC. The rearrangement uses TRBV12-3 or TRBV12-4 and TRBJ2-7; D gene uncertain. This CDR3 contains 13 residues.

The CDR3 sequence: CASSQDNRRLRNNTEAFF. CDR3 bases: TGTGCCAGCAGCCAAGATAACAGACGCCTCAGAAATAACACTGAAGCTTTCTTT. The chain is built from TRBV14 and TRBJ1-1, with D uncertain. The V end lost 0 bases, the J end lost 2 bases, and 19 bases lay between the germline ends. The germline V gene encodes CDR1 SGHDN and CDR2 FVKESK. The CDR3 is made up of 18 amino acids. The full variable domain, in which reference TRBV14 and TRBJ1-1 provide the parts outside the CDR3, is EAGVTQFPSHSVIEKGQTVTLRCDPISGHDNLYWYRRVMGKEIKFLLHFVKESKQDESGMPNNRFLAERTGGTYSTLKVQPAELEDSGVYFCASSQDNRRLRNNTEAFFGQGTRLTVV.

The sample holds a few counts of this clonotype. The DNA for the CDR3 is TGCGCCAGCAGCCAATTGGAGGGTATCGCTTTCTTT. Translated: CASSQLEGIAFF. This rearrangement joins TRBV4-1 to TRBJ1-1, with D uncertain. The CDR3 is 12 residues long. V lost 2 bases and J lost 11, with 12 bases in between. Germline CDR1 reads MGHRA; CDR2 reads YSYEKL.